This entry describes one T cell receptor (beta chain). These data are taken from a study of technical replicates of blood from several donors. In germline, CDR1 is MGHRA, CDR2 YSYEKL. The CDR3 length is 15 residues. V was cut by 3 bases and J by 1 base, with 11 bases left in between. Assay: immunoSEQ multiplex PCR; the TCRdb copy retains only in-frame clones and omits some. The table lists approximately 73,000 clones, roughly 97% of them singletons, with about 0.34% in the top ten. The TCR sequence derives from a human donor in good health. This chain uses TRBV4-1 with TRBJ2-3, with D perhaps matching TRBD1 (5 bases). The material sequenced was T cells isolated from PBMCs. The CDR3 coding sequence is TGCGCCAGCAGCCAGGCTCCGACAGGCACAGATACGCAGTATTTT. Protein: CASSQAPTGTDTQYF.